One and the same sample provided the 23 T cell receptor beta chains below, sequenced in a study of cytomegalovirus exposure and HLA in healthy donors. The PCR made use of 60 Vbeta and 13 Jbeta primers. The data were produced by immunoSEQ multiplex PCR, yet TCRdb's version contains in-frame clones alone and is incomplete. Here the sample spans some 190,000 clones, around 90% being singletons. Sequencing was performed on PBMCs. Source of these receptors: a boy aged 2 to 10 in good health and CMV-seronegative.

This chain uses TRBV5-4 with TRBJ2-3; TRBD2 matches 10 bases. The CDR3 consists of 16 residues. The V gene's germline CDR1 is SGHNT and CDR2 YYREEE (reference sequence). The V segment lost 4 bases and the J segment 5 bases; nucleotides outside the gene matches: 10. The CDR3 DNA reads TGTGCCAGCAGCCCTCAAGCGGGAGGGCGGGGAGATACGCAGTATTTT. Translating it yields CASSPQAGGRGDTQYF.

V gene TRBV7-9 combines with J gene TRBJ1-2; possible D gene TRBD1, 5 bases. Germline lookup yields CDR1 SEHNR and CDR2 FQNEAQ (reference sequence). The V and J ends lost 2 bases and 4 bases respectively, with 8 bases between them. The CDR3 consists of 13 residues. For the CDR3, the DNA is TGTGCCAGCAGCTTACAGGGCGGCTATGGCTACACCTTC. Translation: CASSLQGGYGYTF.

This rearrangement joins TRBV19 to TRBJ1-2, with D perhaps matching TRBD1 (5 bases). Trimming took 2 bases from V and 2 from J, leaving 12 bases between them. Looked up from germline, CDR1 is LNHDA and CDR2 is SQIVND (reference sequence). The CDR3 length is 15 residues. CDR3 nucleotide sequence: TGTGCCAGTAGTATATTTAGGGGAACGAACTATGGCTACACCTTC. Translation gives CASSIFRGTNYGYTF.

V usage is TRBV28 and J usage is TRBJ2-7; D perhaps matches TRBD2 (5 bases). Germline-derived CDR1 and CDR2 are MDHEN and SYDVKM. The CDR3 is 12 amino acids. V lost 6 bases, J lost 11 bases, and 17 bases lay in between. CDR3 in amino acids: CASRAAGVREYF. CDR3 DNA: TGTGCCAGCAGAGCTGCCGGGGTTCGGGAGTACTTC.

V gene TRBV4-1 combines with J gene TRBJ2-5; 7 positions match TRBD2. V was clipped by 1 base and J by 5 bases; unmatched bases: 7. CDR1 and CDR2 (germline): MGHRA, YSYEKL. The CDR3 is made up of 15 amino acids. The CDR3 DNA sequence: TGCGCCAGCAGCCAAGTGGGGGGGTGGTGGGAGACCCAGTACTTC. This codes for CASSQVGGWWETQYF.

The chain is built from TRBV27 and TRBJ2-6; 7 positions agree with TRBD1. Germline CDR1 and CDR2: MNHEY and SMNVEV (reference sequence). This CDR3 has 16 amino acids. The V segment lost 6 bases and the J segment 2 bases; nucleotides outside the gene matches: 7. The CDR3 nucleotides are TGTGCCAGCAGACCCCCAGGGGGAGCTGGGGCCAACGTCCTGACTTTC. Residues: CASRPPGGAGANVLTF.

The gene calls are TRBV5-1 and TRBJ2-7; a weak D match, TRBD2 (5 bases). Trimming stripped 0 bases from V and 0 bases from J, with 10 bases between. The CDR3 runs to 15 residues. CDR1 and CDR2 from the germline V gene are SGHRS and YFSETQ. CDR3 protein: CASSLGTTSSYEQYF. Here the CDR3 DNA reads TGCGCCAGCAGCTTGGGAACCACTAGCTCCTACGAGCAGTACTTC.

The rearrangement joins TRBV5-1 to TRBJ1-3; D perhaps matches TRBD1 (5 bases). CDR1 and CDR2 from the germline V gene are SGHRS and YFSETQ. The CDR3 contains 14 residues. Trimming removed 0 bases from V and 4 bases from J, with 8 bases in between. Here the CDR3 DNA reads TGCGCCAGCAGCTTGGGGGGACTGGGAAACACCATATATTTT. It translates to CASSLGGLGNTIYF.

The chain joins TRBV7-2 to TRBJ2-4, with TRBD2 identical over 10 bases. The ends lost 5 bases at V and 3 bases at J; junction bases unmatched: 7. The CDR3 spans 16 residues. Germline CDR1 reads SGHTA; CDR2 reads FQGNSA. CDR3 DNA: TGTGCCAGCAGCCCCGGACTAGCGGAAGTCAAAAACATTCAGTACTTC. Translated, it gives CASSPGLAEVKNIQYF.

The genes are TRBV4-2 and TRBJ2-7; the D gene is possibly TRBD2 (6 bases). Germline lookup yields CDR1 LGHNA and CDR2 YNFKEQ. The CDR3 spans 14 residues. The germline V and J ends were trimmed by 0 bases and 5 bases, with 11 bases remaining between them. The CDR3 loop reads CASSQDLGGNEQYF. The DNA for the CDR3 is TGTGCCAGCAGCCAAGATCTTGGGGGGAACGAGCAGTACTTC.

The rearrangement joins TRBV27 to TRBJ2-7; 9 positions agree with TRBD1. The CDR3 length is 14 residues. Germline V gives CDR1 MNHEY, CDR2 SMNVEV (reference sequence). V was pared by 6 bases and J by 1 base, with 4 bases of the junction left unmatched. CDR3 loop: CASRDRGPSYEQYF. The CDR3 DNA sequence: TGTGCCAGCAGGGACAGGGGTCCTTCCTACGAGCAGTACTTC.

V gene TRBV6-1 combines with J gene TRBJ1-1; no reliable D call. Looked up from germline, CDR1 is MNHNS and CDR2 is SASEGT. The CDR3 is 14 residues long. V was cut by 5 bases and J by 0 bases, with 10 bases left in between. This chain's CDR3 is CASSKVAVNTEAFF. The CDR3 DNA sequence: TGTGCCAGCAGTAAGGTTGCGGTGAACACTGAAGCTTTCTTT.

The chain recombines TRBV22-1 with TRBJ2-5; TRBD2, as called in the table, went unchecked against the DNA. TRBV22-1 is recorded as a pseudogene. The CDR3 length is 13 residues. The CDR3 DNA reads TGTCCTGGGAGCGCACCCGACGGGGAGACCCAGTACTTC. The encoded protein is CPGSAPDGETQYF.

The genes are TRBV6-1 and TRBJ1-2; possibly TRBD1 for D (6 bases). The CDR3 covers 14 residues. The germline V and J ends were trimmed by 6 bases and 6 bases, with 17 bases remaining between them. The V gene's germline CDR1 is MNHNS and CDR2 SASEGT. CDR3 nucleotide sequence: TGTGCCAGCAGGGGAGCAGGGGTGGGGAATGGCTACACCTTC. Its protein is CASRGAGVGNGYTF.

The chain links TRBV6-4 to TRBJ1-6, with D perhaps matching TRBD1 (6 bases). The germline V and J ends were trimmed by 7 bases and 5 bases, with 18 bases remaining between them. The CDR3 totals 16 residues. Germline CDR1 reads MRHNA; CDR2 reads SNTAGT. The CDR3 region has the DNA TGTGCCAGCAATCACCCTTCAGGGGTTCATAATTCACCCCTCCACTTT. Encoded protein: CASNHPSGVHNSPLHF.

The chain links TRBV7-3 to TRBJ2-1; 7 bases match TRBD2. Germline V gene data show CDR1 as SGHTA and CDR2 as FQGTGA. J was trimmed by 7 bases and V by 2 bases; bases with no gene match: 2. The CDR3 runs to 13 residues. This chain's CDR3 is CASSLLAVNEQFF. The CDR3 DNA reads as TGTGCCAGCAGCTTACTAGCGGTTAATGAGCAGTTCTTC.

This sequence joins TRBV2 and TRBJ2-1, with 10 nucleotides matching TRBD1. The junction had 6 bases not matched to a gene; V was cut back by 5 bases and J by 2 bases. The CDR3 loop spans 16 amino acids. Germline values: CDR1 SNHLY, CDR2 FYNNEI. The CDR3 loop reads CASSPGTGAPYNEQFF. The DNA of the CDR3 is TGTGCCAGCAGTCCCGGGACAGGGGCGCCCTACAATGAGCAGTTCTTC.

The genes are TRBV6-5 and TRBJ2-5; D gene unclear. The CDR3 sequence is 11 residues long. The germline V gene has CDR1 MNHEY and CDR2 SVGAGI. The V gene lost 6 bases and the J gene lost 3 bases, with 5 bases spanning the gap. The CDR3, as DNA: TGTGCCAGCAGCCTAGAAGAGACCCAGTACTTC. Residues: CASSLEETQYF.

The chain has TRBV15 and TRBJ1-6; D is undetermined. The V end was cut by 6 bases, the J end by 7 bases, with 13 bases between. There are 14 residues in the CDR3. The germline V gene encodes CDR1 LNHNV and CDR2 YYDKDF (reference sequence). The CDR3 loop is CATRARGVNSPLHF. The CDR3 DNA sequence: TGTGCCACCAGGGCGCGGGGTGTGAATTCACCCCTCCACTTT.

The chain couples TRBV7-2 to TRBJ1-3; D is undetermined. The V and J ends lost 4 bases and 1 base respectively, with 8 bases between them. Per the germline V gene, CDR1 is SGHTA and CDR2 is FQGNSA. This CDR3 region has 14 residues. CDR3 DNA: TGTGCCAGCAGCTCCCGCCAGTCTGGAAACACCATATATTTT. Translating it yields CASSSRQSGNTIYF.

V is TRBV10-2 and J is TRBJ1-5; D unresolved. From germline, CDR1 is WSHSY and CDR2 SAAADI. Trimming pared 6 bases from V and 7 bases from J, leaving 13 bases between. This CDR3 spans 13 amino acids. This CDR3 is CASSPSPFQPQHF. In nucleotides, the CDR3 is TGCGCCAGCAGCCCCTCCCCCTTCCAGCCCCAGCATTTT.

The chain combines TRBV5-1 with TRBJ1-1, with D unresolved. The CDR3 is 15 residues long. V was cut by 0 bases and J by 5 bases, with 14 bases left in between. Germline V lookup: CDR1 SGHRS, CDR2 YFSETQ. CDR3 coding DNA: TGCGCCAGCAGCTTGGAATTAGGGAGTCGAACTGAAGCTTTCTTT. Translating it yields CASSLELGSRTEAFF.

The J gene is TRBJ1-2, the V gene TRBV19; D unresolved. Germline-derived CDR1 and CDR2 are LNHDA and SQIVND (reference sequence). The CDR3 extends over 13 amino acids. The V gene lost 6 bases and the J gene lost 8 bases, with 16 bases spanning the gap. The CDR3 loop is CASSGETALGYTF. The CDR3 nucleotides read TGTGCCAGTAGCGGGGAAACCGCACTGGGCTACACCTTC. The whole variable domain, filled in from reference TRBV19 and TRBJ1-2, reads DGGITQSPKYLFRKEGQNVTLSCEQNLNHDAMYWYRQDPGQGLRLIYYSQIVNDFQKGDIAEGYSVSREKKESFPLTVTSAQKNPTAFYLCASSGETALGYTFGSGTRLTVV.